The rows below give T cell receptor beta chains drawn from one sample of a study of graft-versus-host responses after intestinal transplantation. Clones were sequenced by immunoSEQ multiplex PCR, and TCRdb holds only the in-frame ones, with some missing. The profile shows 85,000 to 100,000 clones, roughly 82% of them singletons. The input for sequencing was PBMCs, taken 255 days after intestinal transplant. These receptor sequences come from a human patient who received an intestinal transplant, so some T cells may come from the graft donor. Each CDR3 is given with its conserved first and last residue. D genes are given only for firm matches. Clone size is not always given. Where it is, it says once, few, many or a class for expanded clones.

-,TRBV19,-,TRBJ1-1,CASITTGANTEAFF,TGTGCCAGTATCACTACGGGGGCGAACACTGAAGCTTTCTTT
-,TRBV7-2,-,TRBJ1-5,CASSSVLHQPQHF,TGTGCCAGCAGCTCCGTGCTACATCAGCCCCAGCATTTT
TRBD1,TRBV7-3,-,TRBJ1-3,CASSLRWVQGSGNTIYF,TGTGCCAGCAGCTTAAGGTGGGTACAGGGGTCAGGAAACACCATATATTTT
-,TRBV7-9,-,TRBJ2-7,CASSLYVGGNFHEQYF,TGTGCCAGCAGCTTATACGTAGGGGGGAACTTTCACGAGCAGTACTTC
-,TRBV9,-,TRBJ2-7,CASSAGDFPYEQYF,TGTGCCAGCAGCGCGGGGGATTTCCCCTACGAGCAGTACTTC
TRBD2,TRBV7-9,-,TRBJ2-3,CASSSTSGGITDTQYF,TGTGCCAGCAGCTCAACTAGCGGGGGCATCACAGATACGCAGTATTTT
-,TRBV2,-,TRBJ1-2,CASSEGGNYGYTF,TGTGCCAGCAGTGAAGGGGGTAACTATGGCTACACCTTC
-,TRBV4-1,-,TRBJ2-5,CASSPTLGSQETQYF,TGCGCCAGCAGCCCCACCTTGGGGTCCCAAGAGACCCAGTACTTC
TRBD2,TRBV6-5,-,TRBJ2-2,CASSYSGTSGELFF,TGTGCCAGCAGTTACTCCGGGACTAGCGGGGAGCTGTTTTTT
-,TRBV6-6,once,TRBJ2-3,CASCRSTDTQYF,TGTGCCAGCTGTCGGAGCACAGATACGCAGTATTTT
TRBD1,TRBV2,-,TRBJ1-2,CASSDPATGKEGYTF,TGTGCCAGCAGTGATCCTGCGACAGGGAAGGAGGGCTACACCTTC
TRBD2,TRBV19,-,TRBJ2-1,CASNTGTMNEQFF,TGTGCCAGCAACACCGGGACTATGAATGAGCAGTTCTTC
TRBD1,TRBV7-9,-,TRBJ1-3,CASSLRQGGNTIYF,TGTGCCAGCAGCCTCCGACAGGGTGGAAACACCATATATTTT
-,TRBV27,once,TRBJ1-2,CASSLTVGYGYTF,TGTGCCAGCAGTTTGACAGTCGGCTATGGCTACACCTTC
TRBD1,TRBV6-1,-,TRBJ2-7,CASSEGDSSYEQYF,TGTGCCAGCAGTGAAGGGGACAGCTCCTACGAGCAGTACTTC
TRBD1,TRBV7-8,-,TRBJ1-5,CASSTTGVGVSNQPQHF,TGTGCCAGCAGCACGACAGGGGTAGGGGTTAGCAATCAGCCCCAGCATTTT
-,TRBV5-1,-,TRBJ2-5,CASSQNGQTQETQYF,TGCGCCAGCAGCCAAAACGGACAGACCCAAGAGACCCAGTACTTC
TRBD2,TRBV7-9,once,TRBJ2-1,CASSLQREVKSEQFF,TGTGCCAGCAGCTTACAGCGGGAGGTTAAGAGTGAGCAGTTCTTC
TRBD1,TRBV28,-,TRBJ1-5,CASSLRRQGRQPQHF,TGTGCCAGCAGTTTAAGGAGACAGGGGCGGCAGCCCCAGCATTTT
TRBD1,TRBV7-6,-,TRBJ1-4,CASSLTGFFEKLFF,TGTGCCAGCAGCTTGACAGGGTTTTTTGAAAAACTGTTTTTT
-,TRBV29-1,-,TRBJ1-3,CSVRRDSGNTIYF,TGCAGCGTTCGCAGGGACTCTGGAAACACCATATATTTT
-,TRBV28,-,TRBJ2-7,CASSSVQGRYEQYF,TGTGCCAGCAGTTCCGTACAGGGAAGGTACGAGCAGTACTTC
-,TRBV4-1,-,TRBJ2-2,CASSYRANTGELFF,TGCGCCAGCAGCTACAGGGCGAACACCGGGGAGCTGTTTTTT
-,TRBV18,-,TRBJ2-5,CASSPRDRVETQYF,TGTGCCAGCTCACCACGGGATCGCGTAGAGACCCAGTACTTC
-,TRBV7-9,-,TRBJ1-1,CASSLGQANTEAFF,TGTGCCAGCAGCCTGGGACAAGCGAACACTGAAGCTTTCTTT
-,TRBV6-5,-,TRBJ2-1,CASSYGLSSEQFF,TGTGCCAGCAGTTACGGTCTCTCCTCGGAGCAGTTCTTC
-,TRBV10-3,-,TRBJ2-3,CATERGGSRGTQYF,TGTGCCACCGAAAGGGGTGGATCAAGAGGTACGCAGTATTTT
-,TRBV19,-,TRBJ1-1,CASSIGQANTEAFF,TGTGCCAGTAGTATAGGACAGGCGAACACTGAAGCTTTCTTT
-,TRBV7-9,once,TRBJ1-4,CASSFPLGLQGGEKLFF,TGTGCCAGCAGCTTCCCTTTGGGACTCCAAGGAGGCGAAAAACTGTTTTTT
TRBD2,TRBV4-3,-,TRBJ2-3,CASSQERTSVADTQYF,TGCGCCAGCAGCCAAGAGAGGACTAGCGTAGCTGATACGCAGTATTTT
-,TRBV6-5,-,TRBJ1-1,CASSYSSGQHTEAFF,TGTGCCAGCAGTTACTCGAGCGGACAGCACACTGAAGCTTTCTTT
TRBD2,TRBV10-3,-,TRBJ2-7,CAIRVPTSGVSYEQYF,TGTGCCATCAGAGTACCGACTAGCGGGGTGTCCTACGAGCAGTACTTC
TRBD1,TRBV2,-,TRBJ1-5,CASRPRTGDNQPQHF,TGTGCCAGCCGACCCAGAACAGGGGACAATCAGCCCCAGCATTTT
-,TRBV28,-,TRBJ1-1,CASSLTPIGVGTEAFF,TGTGCCAGCAGTTTAACCCCCATCGGGGTGGGCACTGAAGCTTTCTTT
TRBD1,TRBV28,-,TRBJ1-1,CASSFPTGAGTEAFF,TGTGCCAGCAGTTTCCCGACAGGGGCGGGCACTGAAGCTTTCTTT
TRBD2,TRBV11-2,-,TRBJ2-7,CASNGLAGNYEQYF,TGTGCCAGCAACGGACTAGCGGGAAACTACGAGCAGTACTTC
-,TRBV15,once,TRBJ1-4,CATSIPSWGGKLFF,TGTGCCACCAGCATCCCCAGTTGGGGGGGGAAACTGTTTTTT
-,TRBV6-1,-,TRBJ1-2,CASSEIGQGSGYTF,TGTGCCAGCAGTGAAATCGGGCAGGGTAGTGGCTACACCTTC
-,TRBV10-3,-,TRBJ2-3,CAISESRTLLDTQYF,TGTGCCATCAGTGAGTCGCGGACTCTATTAGATACGCAGTATTTT
TRBD1,TRBV5-6,-,TRBJ1-2,CASSLGQGARSYGYTF,TGTGCCAGCAGCCTGGGACAGGGGGCGCGGAGCTATGGCTACACCTTC
-,TRBV10-2,-,TRBJ2-7,CASSEAPGVYEQYF,TGCGCCAGCAGTGAGGCCCCAGGGGTGTACGAGCAGTACTTC
-,TRBV13,-,TRBJ1-1,CASSSTRTVNTEAFF,TGTGCCAGCAGCTCGACCAGGACAGTGAACACTGAAGCTTTCTTT
-,TRBV6-4,medium-sized,TRBJ2-1,CASSDRGGGSHEQFF,TGTGCCAGCAGTGACCGCGGAGGGGGTAGTCATGAGCAGTTCTTC
-,TRBV7-9,-,TRBJ1-2,CASSSPQRNTAFLYGYTF,TGTGCCAGCAGCTCACCGCAAAGGAACACCGCTTTCCTCTATGGCTACACCTTC
-,TRBV25-1,few,TRBJ2-7,CASSENSYEQYF,TGTGCCAGCAGTGAAAATTCCTACGAGCAGTACTTC
-,TRBV2,-,TRBJ1-1,CASSEHRLNTEAFF,TGTGCCAGCAGTGAACACCGCTTGAACACTGAAGCTTTCTTT
TRBD2,TRBV7-8,-,TRBJ2-5,CASSSMTSGGTQYF,TGTGCCAGCAGCTCGATGACTAGCGGCGGGACCCAGTACTTC
-,TRBV14,-,TRBJ1-2,CASSQITPRQNYGYTF,TGTGCCAGCAGCCAAATAACTCCAAGACAGAACTATGGCTACACCTTC
TRBD1,TRBV6-5,few,TRBJ1-6,CASSHGTGGSPLHF,TGTGCCAGCAGTCATGGGACAGGCGGATCACCCCTCCACTTT
-,TRBV6-5,-,TRBJ2-7,CASSSDNIPYEQYF,TGTGCCAGCAGCTCGGACAATATCCCCTACGAGCAGTACTTC
-,TRBV19,-,TRBJ1-5,CASSSGPPGGYQPQHF,TGTGCCAGTAGTTCGGGTCCCCCTGGGGGATATCAGCCCCAGCATTTT
TRBD2,TRBV28,-,TRBJ2-5,CASSRGLAGGWETQYF,TGTGCCAGCAGTCGCGGACTAGCGGGAGGTTGGGAGACCCAGTACTTC
TRBD1,TRBV19,-,TRBJ1-1,CASAQGFTEAFF,TGTGCCAGCGCACAGGGGTTCACTGAAGCTTTCTTT
-,TRBV2,-,TRBJ2-1,CASSGQGGGLNEQFF,TGTGCCAGCAGTGGACAAGGGGGTGGGTTAAATGAGCAGTTCTTC